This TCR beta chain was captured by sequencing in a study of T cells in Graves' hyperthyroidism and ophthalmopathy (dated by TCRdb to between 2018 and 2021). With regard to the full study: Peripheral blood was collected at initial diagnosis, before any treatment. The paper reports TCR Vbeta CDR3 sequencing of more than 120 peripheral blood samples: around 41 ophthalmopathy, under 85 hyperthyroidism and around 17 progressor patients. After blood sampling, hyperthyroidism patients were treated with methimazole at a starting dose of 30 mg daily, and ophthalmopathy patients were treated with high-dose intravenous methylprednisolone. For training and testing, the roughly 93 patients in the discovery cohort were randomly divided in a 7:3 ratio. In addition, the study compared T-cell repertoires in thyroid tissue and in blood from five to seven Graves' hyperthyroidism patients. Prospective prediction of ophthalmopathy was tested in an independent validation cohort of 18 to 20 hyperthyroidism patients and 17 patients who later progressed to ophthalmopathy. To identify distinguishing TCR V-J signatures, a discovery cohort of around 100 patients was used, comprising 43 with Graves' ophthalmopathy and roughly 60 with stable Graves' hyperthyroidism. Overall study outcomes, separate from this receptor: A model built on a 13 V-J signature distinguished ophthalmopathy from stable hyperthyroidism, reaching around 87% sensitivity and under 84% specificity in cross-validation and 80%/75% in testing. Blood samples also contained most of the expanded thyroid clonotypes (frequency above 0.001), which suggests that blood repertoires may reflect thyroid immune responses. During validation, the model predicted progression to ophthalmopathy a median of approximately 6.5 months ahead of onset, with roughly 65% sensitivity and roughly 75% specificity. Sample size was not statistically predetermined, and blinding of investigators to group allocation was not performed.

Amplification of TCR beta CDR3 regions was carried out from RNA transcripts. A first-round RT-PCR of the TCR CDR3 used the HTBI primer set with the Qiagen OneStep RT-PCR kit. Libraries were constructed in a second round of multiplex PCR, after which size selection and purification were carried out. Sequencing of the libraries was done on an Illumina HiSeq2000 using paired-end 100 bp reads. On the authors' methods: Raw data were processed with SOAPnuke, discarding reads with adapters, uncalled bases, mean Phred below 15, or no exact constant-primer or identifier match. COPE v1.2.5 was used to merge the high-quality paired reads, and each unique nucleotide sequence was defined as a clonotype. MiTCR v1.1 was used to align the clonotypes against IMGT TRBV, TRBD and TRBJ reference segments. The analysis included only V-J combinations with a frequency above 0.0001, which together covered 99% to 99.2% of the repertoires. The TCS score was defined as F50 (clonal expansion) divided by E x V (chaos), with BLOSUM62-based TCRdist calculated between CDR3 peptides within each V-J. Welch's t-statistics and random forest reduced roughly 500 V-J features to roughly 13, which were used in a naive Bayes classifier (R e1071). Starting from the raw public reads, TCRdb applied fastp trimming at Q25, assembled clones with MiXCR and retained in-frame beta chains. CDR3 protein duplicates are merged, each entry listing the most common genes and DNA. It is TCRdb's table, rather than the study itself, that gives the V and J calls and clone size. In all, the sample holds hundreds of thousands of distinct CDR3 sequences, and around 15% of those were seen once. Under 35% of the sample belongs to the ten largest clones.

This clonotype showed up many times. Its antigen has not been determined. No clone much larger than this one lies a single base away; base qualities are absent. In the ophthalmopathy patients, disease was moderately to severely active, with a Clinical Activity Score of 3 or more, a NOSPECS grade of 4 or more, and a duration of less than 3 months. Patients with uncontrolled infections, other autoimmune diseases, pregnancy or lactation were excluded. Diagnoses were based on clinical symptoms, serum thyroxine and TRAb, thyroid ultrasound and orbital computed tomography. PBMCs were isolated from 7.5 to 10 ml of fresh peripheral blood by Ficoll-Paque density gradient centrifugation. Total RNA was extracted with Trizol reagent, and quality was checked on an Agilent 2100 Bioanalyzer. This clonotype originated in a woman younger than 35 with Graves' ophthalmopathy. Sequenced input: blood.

The CDR3 in this case is CATTPWGEEQFF. The nucleotides read TGTGCCACTACACCCTGGGGGGAAGAGCAGTTCTTC. The chain couples TRBV28 to TRBJ2-1; TRBD2 is a weak D gene call, 6 bases matching. The CDR3 has 12 amino acids, counting the end cysteine and phenylalanine. Only the CDR3 region is kept as DNA, spanning 36 bases read in frame from base 1. Between the V and J ends, shortened by 10 bases and 10 bases respectively, the junction contains 17 bases. Looking up the germline V gene yields CDR1 MDHEN and CDR2 SYDVKM.